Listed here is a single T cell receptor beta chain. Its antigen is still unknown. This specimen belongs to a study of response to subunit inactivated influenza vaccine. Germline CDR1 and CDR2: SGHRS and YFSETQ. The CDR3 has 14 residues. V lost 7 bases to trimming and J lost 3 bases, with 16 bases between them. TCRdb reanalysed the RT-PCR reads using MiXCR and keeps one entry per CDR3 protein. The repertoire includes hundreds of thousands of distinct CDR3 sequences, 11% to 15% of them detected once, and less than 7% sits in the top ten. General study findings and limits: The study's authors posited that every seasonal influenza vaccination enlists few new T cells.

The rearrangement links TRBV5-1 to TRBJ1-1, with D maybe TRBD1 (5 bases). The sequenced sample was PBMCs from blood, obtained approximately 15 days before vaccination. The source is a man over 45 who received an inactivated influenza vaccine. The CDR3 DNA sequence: TGCGCCAGCGGGAAAACTCAGGGCGACACTGAAGCTTTCTTT. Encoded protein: CASGKTQGDTEAFF.